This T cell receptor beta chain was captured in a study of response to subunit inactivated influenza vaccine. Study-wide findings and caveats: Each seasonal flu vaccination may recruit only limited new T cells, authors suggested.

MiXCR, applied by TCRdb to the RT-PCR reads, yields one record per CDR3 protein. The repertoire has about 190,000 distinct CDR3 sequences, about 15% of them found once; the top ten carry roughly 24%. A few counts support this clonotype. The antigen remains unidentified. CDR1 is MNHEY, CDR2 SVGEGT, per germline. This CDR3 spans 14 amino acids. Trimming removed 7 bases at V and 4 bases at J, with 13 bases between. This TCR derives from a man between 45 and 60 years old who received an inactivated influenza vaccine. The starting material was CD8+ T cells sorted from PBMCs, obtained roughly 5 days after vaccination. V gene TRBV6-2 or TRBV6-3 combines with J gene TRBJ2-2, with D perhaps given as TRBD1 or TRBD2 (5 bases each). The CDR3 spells CASTMGRITGELFF. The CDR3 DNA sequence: TGTGCCAGCACCATGGGACGGATCACCGGGGAGCTGTTTTTT.